These T cell receptor beta chains were read from a single sample in a study of T cell changes during pregnancy in multiple sclerosis. This table comes from immunoSEQ multiplex PCR, and its TCRdb copy is limited to in-frame clones, with some not included. The table lists about 67,000 clones, more than 90% of them singletons, with roughly 2.1% in the top ten. The sequenced sample was peripheral blood, obtained in the first trimester of pregnancy. The receptor set was obtained from a female donor with multiple sclerosis, enrolled in a pregnancy study. Both conserved end residues are trimmed from each CDR3. The order of the fields is CDR3 protein, V gene, J gene.

cdr3_aa: ASSAGRGSSYEQY; v_call: TRBV4-2; j_call: TRBJ2-7
cdr3_aa: ASSQTGGHTEAF; v_call: TRBV14; j_call: TRBJ1-1
cdr3_aa: ASSPGVDEQF; v_call: TRBV7-3; j_call: TRBJ2-1
cdr3_aa: AWSRDRGSYNEQF; v_call: TRBV30; j_call: TRBJ2-1
cdr3_aa: ASSLDRSRRKTEAF; v_call: TRBV11-2; j_call: TRBJ1-1
cdr3_aa: ASSLEGANTEAF; v_call: TRBV5-1; j_call: TRBJ1-1
cdr3_aa: ASSSDSLRGELF; v_call: TRBV5-1; j_call: TRBJ2-2
cdr3_aa: ATSRDQVANNEQF; v_call: TRBV15; j_call: TRBJ2-1
cdr3_aa: ASSQEYSGRSTDTQY; v_call: TRBV7-3; j_call: TRBJ2-3
cdr3_aa: ASSFVPGSTGELF; v_call: TRBV7-3; j_call: TRBJ2-2
cdr3_aa: ASTYGRTAF; v_call: TRBV6-5; j_call: TRBJ1-1
cdr3_aa: ASIAGTSGRNEQF; v_call: TRBV27; j_call: TRBJ2-1
cdr3_aa: ASSEMGQNYEQY; v_call: TRBV2; j_call: TRBJ2-7
cdr3_aa: AINSGTYEQY; v_call: TRBV10-3; j_call: TRBJ2-7
cdr3_aa: AIGGQVTGELF; v_call: TRBV10-3; j_call: TRBJ2-2
cdr3_aa: ASSTGTRNEQF; v_call: TRBV19; j_call: TRBJ2-1
cdr3_aa: ASSLHRGGPGNTIY; v_call: TRBV7-3; j_call: TRBJ1-3
cdr3_aa: ASRTGTGITEAF; v_call: TRBV5-4; j_call: TRBJ1-1
cdr3_aa: ASSPETRQF; v_call: TRBV18; j_call: TRBJ2-1
cdr3_aa: ASSLFSGDYNEQF; v_call: TRBV5-6; j_call: TRBJ2-1
cdr3_aa: ASSTGEGNYGYT; v_call: TRBV18; j_call: TRBJ1-2
cdr3_aa: ASSLTGGGPDTQY; v_call: TRBV7-3; j_call: TRBJ2-3
cdr3_aa: ASSEHGTALVYT; v_call: TRBV2; j_call: TRBJ1-2
cdr3_aa: ASSIIGGTEAF; v_call: TRBV19; j_call: TRBJ1-1